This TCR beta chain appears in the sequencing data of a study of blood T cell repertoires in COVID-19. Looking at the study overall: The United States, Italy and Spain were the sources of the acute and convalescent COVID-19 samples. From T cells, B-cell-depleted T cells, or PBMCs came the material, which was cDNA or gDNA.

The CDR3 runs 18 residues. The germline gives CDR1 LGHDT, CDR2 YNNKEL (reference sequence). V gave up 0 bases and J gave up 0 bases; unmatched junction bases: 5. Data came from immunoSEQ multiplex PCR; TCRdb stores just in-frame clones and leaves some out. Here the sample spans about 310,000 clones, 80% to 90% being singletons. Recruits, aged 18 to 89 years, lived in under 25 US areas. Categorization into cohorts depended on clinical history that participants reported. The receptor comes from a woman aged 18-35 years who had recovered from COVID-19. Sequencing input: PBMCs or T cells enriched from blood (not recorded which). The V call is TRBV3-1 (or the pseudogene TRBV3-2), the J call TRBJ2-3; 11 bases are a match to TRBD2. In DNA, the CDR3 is TGTGCCAGCAGCCAAGATGCTCGACTAGCGGGGAGCACAGATACGCAGTATTTT. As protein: CASSQDARLAGSTDTQYF.